A single sample gave rise to the 9 T cell receptor beta chains below, sequenced in a study of blood T cell repertoires in COVID-19. TCRdb keeps only in-frame clones here, not all; method: immunoSEQ multiplex PCR. This table holds 250,000 to 350,000 clones, about 85% found once. The sequencing input was peripheral blood. All receptors derive from a woman aged 45-59 years who had recovered from COVID-19.

The V and J genes are TRBV6-6 and TRBJ1-6, with a possible D match to TRBD1 (5 bases). Germline loops: CDR1 MNHNY, CDR2 SVGAGI (reference sequence). The CDR3 covers 14 residues. Deletions cut 2 bases from V and 6 bases from J, with 8 bases between. The CDR3 sequence: CASSYAGINSPLHF. The CDR3 nucleotides are TGTGCCAGCAGTTACGCAGGGATTAATTCACCCCTCCACTTT.

V and J are TRBV30 and TRBJ1-5; TRBD1 aligns across 7 bases. This CDR3 spans 15 amino acids. CDR1 GTSNPN and CDR2 SVGIG come from the germline V gene (reference sequence). The ends lost 3 bases at V and 4 bases at J; junction bases unmatched: 9. CDR3 bases: TGTGCCTGGAGCTCGCTACAGGGGCTAAATCAGCCCCAGCATTTT. It encodes CAWSSLQGLNQPQHF.

V gene TRBV7-8 combines with J gene TRBJ1-6, with TRBD1 matching 8 bases. CDR1 and CDR2 (germline): SGHVS, FQNEAQ. With V trimmed by 5 bases and J by 8 bases, 5 bases remained unmatched. This CDR3 is 14 amino acids long. The CDR3 spells CASSLDRGYSPLHF. The CDR3 DNA is TGTGCCAGCAGCCTAGACAGGGGCTATTCACCCCTCCACTTT.

The genes are TRBV12-3 or TRBV12-4 and TRBJ2-2; D unclear. V was shortened by 3 bases and J by 8 bases, with 7 bases between the two germline ends. This CDR3 comprises 12 residues. This CDR3 is CASSLVGGELFF. DNA of the CDR3: TGTGCCAGCAGTTTGGTCGGGGGGGAGCTGTTTTTT.

The chain uses TRBV3-1 (or the pseudogene TRBV3-2) and TRBJ2-1; D remains unclear. V was trimmed by 8 bases and J by 5 bases, leaving 22 bases between them. In germline, CDR1 is LGHDT, CDR2 YNNKEL (reference sequence). This CDR3 has 16 amino acids. The CDR3 nucleotides are TGTGCCAGCGGCTCCCCCCTGGCGGCGAGTAACAATGAGCAGTTCTTC. Translation gives CASGSPLAASNNEQFF.

A word on this clone: One end of the junction is discordant with germline, which a read error may explain. The V call is TRBV29-1, the J call TRBJ2-3; 11 bases are shared with TRBD2. CDR1 is SQVTM, CDR2 ANQGSEA, per germline. This CDR3 spans 16 amino acids. CDR3 sequence reads: CSVEGTSGTSTDTQYF. DNA for the CDR3: TGCAGCGTGGAAGGGACTAGCGGAACTAGCACAGATACGCAGTATTTT.

This clone was detected a few times. This chain joins TRBV9 and TRBJ1-2; no definite D call. Trimming cost V 3 bases and J 0 bases, with 6 bases left between them. The CDR3 sequence is 13 residues long. Per the germline V gene, CDR1 is SGDLS and CDR2 is YYNGEE. The CDR3 loop reads CASSDTANYGYTF. CDR3 bases: TGTGCCAGCAGCGACACAGCTAACTATGGCTACACCTTC.

The gene calls are TRBV27 and TRBJ2-1; D may be TRBD1 (6 bases). The V gene lost 4 bases and the J gene lost 0 bases, with 13 bases spanning the gap. This CDR3 comprises 16 residues. The V gene's germline CDR1 is MNHEY and CDR2 SMNVEV (reference sequence). CDR3 residues: CASSSQGSSSYNEQFF. In DNA form, the CDR3 reads TGTGCCAGCAGTTCACAGGGATCTAGCTCCTACAATGAGCAGTTCTTC.

The chain recombines TRBV7-2 with TRBJ2-5; TRBD1 agrees at 11 bases. V shed 5 bases, J shed 5 bases, and the junction held 10 bases outside the gene matches. The CDR3 covers 16 residues. Germline assignment: CDR1 SGHTA and CDR2 FQGNSA. The CDR3 loop is CASSPRTGGRRETQYF. CDR3 bases: TGTGCCAGCAGCCCCCGGACAGGGGGCCGGCGGGAGACCCAGTACTTC.